One and the same sample provided the 30 T cell receptor beta chains below, sequenced in a study of blood T cell repertoires in COVID-19. Using immunoSEQ multiplex PCR, the repertoire was profiled, and TCRdb retains in-frame clones only, with some absent. The table records around 80,000 clones, approximately 80% of them present only once. The sample comprised peripheral blood. The receptors shown here come from an elderly man with acute or convalescent COVID-19.

The rearrangement links TRBV19 to TRBJ1-1; the D gene is possibly TRBD1 (6 bases). The germline V and J ends were trimmed by 8 bases and 1 base, with 11 bases remaining between them. CDR3 length equals 13 residues. Germline V CDR1 and CDR2: LNHDA, SQIVND (reference sequence). The CDR3, as DNA: TGTGCCAGTCGGGACAACTCGAACACTGAAGCTTTCTTT. This translates into CASRDNSNTEAFF.

The chain carries TRBV6-5 and TRBJ1-4; D is undetermined. Germline CDR1 reads MNHEY; CDR2 reads SVGAGI. This CDR3 has 14 amino acids. V was trimmed by 8 bases and J by 4 bases, leaving 14 bases between them. In DNA form, the CDR3 reads TGTGCCAGCCGCCCTCCAGGAGGTAATGAAAAACTGTTTTTT. Translated, it gives CASRPPGGNEKLFF.

CDR3 sequence (DNA): TGTGCCAGCAGCCTGAGACAGGGGGCGAATCAGCCCCAGCATTTT. Encoded protein: CASSLRQGANQPQHF. This chain joins TRBV5-5 and TRBJ1-5, with 10 bases fitting TRBD1. The junction had 5 bases not matched to a gene; V was cut back by 4 bases and J by 4 bases. Germline CDR1 and CDR2: SGHKS and YYEKEE (reference sequence). The CDR3 spans 15 residues.

V is TRBV4-2 and J is TRBJ1-3, with 11 bases identical to TRBD1. The CDR3 sequence is 16 residues long. The germline V gene has CDR1 LGHNA and CDR2 YNFKEQ. V gave up 4 bases and J gave up 5 bases; unmatched junction bases: 7. The CDR3 region is CASSRGQGASRNTIYF. CDR3 sequence (DNA): TGTGCCAGCAGCCGAGGACAGGGGGCGTCTAGAAACACCATATATTTT.

The V gene is TRBV6-5, the J gene TRBJ1-3; 7 nucleotides match TRBD1. CDR3 size: 15 residues. Germline V gene data show CDR1 as MNHEY and CDR2 as SVGAGI. V was clipped by 6 bases and J by 8 bases; unmatched bases: 13. CDR3 coding DNA: TGTGCCAGCAGGCCACCGGGACAGATTTGGGACACCATATATTTT. Its translation: CASRPPGQIWDTIYF.

This chain uses TRBV5-8 with TRBJ2-1; 10 bases fit TRBD2. The V segment lost 0 bases and the J segment 4 bases; nucleotides outside the gene matches: 4. Germline CDR1 reads SGHTS; CDR2 reads YDEGEE. The CDR3 is 16 amino acids. The CDR3 region is CASSLEGTSAYNEQFF. The CDR3 bases are TGTGCCAGCAGCTTGGAGGGGACTAGCGCGTACAATGAGCAGTTCTTC.

This chain joins TRBV7-3 and TRBJ2-7; 10 bases align to TRBD1. V was pared by 5 bases and J by 1 base, with 11 bases of the junction left unmatched. CDR1 is SGHTA and CDR2 is FQGTGA in the germline V gene. The CDR3 is made up of 17 amino acids. CDR3 nucleotides: TGTGCCAGCAGCCCCACGCCGGGACAGGGGCCGTCCTACGAGCAGTACTTC. This codes for CASSPTPGQGPSYEQYF.

J is TRBJ2-5 and V is TRBV9, with 10 positions matching TRBD2. V lost 0 bases to trimming and J lost 4 bases; unmatched junction nucleotides: 6. This CDR3 region has 16 residues. CDR1 is SGDLS, CDR2 YYNGEE, per germline. The CDR3 loop is CASSVGGLARGETQYF. The CDR3 DNA reads as TGTGCCAGCAGCGTAGGGGGACTAGCGCGGGGAGAGACCCAGTACTTC. Using reference TRBV9 and TRBJ2-5 for the parts outside the CDR3, the full variable domain is DSGVTQTPKHLITATGQRVTLRCSPRSGDLSVYWYQQSLDQGLQFLIQYYNGEERAKGNILERFSAQQFPDLHSELNLSSLELGDSALYFCASSVGGLARGETQYFGPGTRLLVL.

This chain joins TRBV7-9 and TRBJ1-1; no clear D gene. V was pared by 2 bases and J by 5 bases, with 9 bases between. Germline V gene sequence: CDR1 SEHNR, CDR2 FQNEAQ (reference sequence). The length of the CDR3 is 13 residues. CDR3 sequence reads: CASSLSPGTEAFF. The CDR3 coding sequence is TGTGCCAGCAGCTTATCTCCGGGGACTGAAGCTTTCTTT.

The CDR3 nucleotides read TGTGCCGCCGGTGGAAACACCATATATTTT. Its protein product is CAAGGNTIYF. The chain uses TRBV2 and TRBJ1-3, with unresolved D. CDR1 is SNHLY and CDR2 is FYNNEI in the germline V gene. This CDR3 contains 10 residues. Trimming stripped 11 bases from V and 3 bases from J, with 5 bases between.

CDR3 amino acids: CASRPGQGGRTEAFF. In nucleotides, the CDR3 is TGTGCCAGCAGACCCGGGCAGGGGGGAAGAACTGAAGCTTTCTTT. The gene calls are TRBV6-6 and TRBJ1-1; 7 bases line up with TRBD1. The CDR3 length is 15 residues. CDR1 and CDR2 (germline): MNHNY, SVGAGI (reference sequence). Trimming cost V 6 bases and J 5 bases; bases outside gene matches: 12.

In nucleotides, the CDR3 is TGTGCCAGCAGTGAGAGGGCGGCCAGAGGGAACTATGGCTACACCTTC. Its protein is CASSERAARGNYGYTF. The V gene is TRBV6-1, the J gene TRBJ1-2; no definite D call. This CDR3 has 16 amino acids. Germline-derived CDR1 and CDR2 are MNHNS and SASEGT. The V end was cut by 3 bases, the J end by 2 bases, with 16 bases between.

The V and J genes are TRBV7-9 and TRBJ1-2; 9 bases line up with TRBD1. Germline V CDR1 and CDR2: SEHNR, FQNEAQ (reference sequence). Trimming took 5 bases from V and 1 from J; bases not matched to a gene: 8. This CDR3 has 16 amino acids. CDR3: CASSPGQGQGNYGYTF. CDR3 in DNA: TGTGCCAGCAGCCCTGGACAGGGACAGGGTAACTATGGCTACACCTTC.

V and J are TRBV4-2 and TRBJ1-2; no firm D call. V was trimmed by 0 bases and J by 4 bases, leaving 9 bases between them. This CDR3 is 14 amino acids long. CDR1 is LGHNA, CDR2 YNFKEQ, per germline. CDR3 protein: CASSQEGTLYGYTF. The CDR3 DNA is TGTGCCAGCAGCCAAGAGGGCACCCTCTATGGCTACACCTTC.

V usage is TRBV11-1 and J usage is TRBJ2-6; the D gene is possibly TRBD1 (5 bases). The CDR3 contains 16 residues. The V gene's germline CDR1 is SGHAT and CDR2 FQDESV (reference sequence). With 1 base removed from V and 4 bases from J, the gap between germline ends came to 11 bases. The CDR3 bases are TGTGCCAGCAGCTTAGGGGCAGGGCAAGGGGCCAACGTCCTGACTTTC. Its protein is CASSLGAGQGANVLTF. Full variable domain (outside the CDR3, taken from reference TRBV11-1 and TRBJ2-6): EAEVAQSPRYKITEKSQAVAFWCDPISGHATLYWYRQILGQGPELLVQFQDESVVDDSQLPKDRFSAERLKGVDSTLKIQPAELGDSAMYLCASSLGAGQGANVLTFGAGSRLTVL.

The CDR3 spells CAWSRGQSYGYTF. DNA for the CDR3: TGTGCCTGGAGCCGAGGACAGTCTTACGGCTACACCTTC. The genes are TRBV30 and TRBJ1-2, with a tentative D call TRBD1 (6 bases). Germline values: CDR1 GTSNPN, CDR2 SVGIG (reference sequence). CDR3 length: 13 amino acids. V lost 3 bases and J lost 8, with 16 bases in between.

CDR3 DNA sequence: TGTGCCAGCAGCCAAGATGAAAACGCGAAACTTTATAATTCACCCCTCCACTTT. Its protein product is CASSQDENAKLYNSPLHF. The chain employs TRBV3-1 (or the pseudogene TRBV3-2) and TRBJ1-6; D not certain. Germline lookup yields CDR1 LGHDT and CDR2 YNNKEL (reference sequence). The V end was cut by 0 bases, the J end by 4 bases, with 16 bases between. The CDR3 loop spans 18 amino acids.

In nucleotides, the CDR3 is TGCGCCAGCAGCTTGACAACCGCATATGGCCCCCAAGAGACCCAGTACTTC. Amino acid sequence: CASSLTTAYGPQETQYF. This chain joins TRBV5-1 and TRBJ2-5, with no clear D. Trimming left V 1 base short and J 1 base short, with 17 bases between. The germline CDR1 and CDR2 sequences are SGHRS and YFSETQ. This CDR3 has 17 residues.

This clone was counted only a few times. The chain is built from TRBV7-8 and TRBJ1-2; D unresolved. The CDR3 is made up of 14 amino acids. Germline V gene lookup returns CDR1 SGHVS and CDR2 FQNEAQ. V lost 2 bases, J lost 6 bases, and 13 bases lay in between. CDR3 in DNA: TGTGCCAGCAGCTTAACCCCCCGGAGCGATGGCTACACCTTC. Residues: CASSLTPRSDGYTF.

The CDR3 DNA follows: TGTGCCAGCAGCCCGGGACAGGGGGCCAGTGCAGATACGCAGTATTTT. Protein sequence: CASSPGQGASADTQYF. The V call is TRBV4-2, the J call TRBJ2-3, with 12 positions matching TRBD1. Germline assignment: CDR1 LGHNA and CDR2 YNFKEQ. Trimming cost V 4 bases and J 4 bases; bases outside gene matches: 6. CDR3 size: 16 residues.

The gene calls are TRBV12-5 and TRBJ1-1; D gene unclear. The germline V gene has CDR1 LGHNT and CDR2 FRNRAP. V lost 6 bases and J lost 4, with 21 bases in between. The CDR3 sequence is 16 residues long. The CDR3 nucleotides are TGTGCTAGTGGCCTAAATCAGGTTCCGGCGGGCACTGAAGCTTTCTTT. This encodes CASGLNQVPAGTEAFF. Full variable domain (missing parts from reference TRBV12-5 and TRBJ1-1): DARVTQTPRHKVTEMGQEVTMRCQPILGHNTVFWYRQTMMQGLELLAYFRNRAPLDDSGMPKDRFSAEMPDATLATLKIQPSEPRDSAVYFCASGLNQVPAGTEAFFGQGTRLTVV.

The V and J genes are TRBV10-3 and TRBJ2-5, with D possibly being TRBD2 (5 bases). This CDR3 has 16 residues. The germline V gene encodes CDR1 ENHRY and CDR2 SYGVKD. V was trimmed by 2 bases and J by 2 bases, leaving 15 bases between them. CDR3 DNA sequence: TGTGCCATCAGTGAGGTGACTACCGGAGATCAAGAGACCCAGTACTTC. Translation gives CAISEVTTGDQETQYF.

V is TRBV10-3 and J is TRBJ1-2; D remains ambiguous. CDR1 and CDR2 (germline): ENHRY, SYGVKD. Trimming cost V 0 bases and J 2 bases, with 10 bases left between them. The CDR3 runs 15 residues. CDR3 sequence reads: CAISESQVVNYGYTF. CDR3 nucleotide sequence: TGTGCCATCAGTGAGTCCCAGGTAGTCAACTATGGCTACACCTTC.

The genes are TRBV12-3 or TRBV12-4 and TRBJ1-4; D ambiguous. The CDR3 sequence is 13 residues long. The V end was cut by 4 bases, the J end by 11 bases, with 14 bases between. CDR3 in amino acids: CASSSSGPEKLFF. The CDR3 DNA sequence: TGTGCCAGCAGTTCTAGCGGTCCAGAGAAACTGTTTTTT.

This clone was counted a single time. DNA for the CDR3: TGTGCCACCAGCAGTGGACAGGGACTGAACACTGAAGCTTTCTTT. Translation gives CATSSGQGLNTEAFF. The rearrangement links TRBV15 to TRBJ1-1; 8 positions agree with TRBD1. Trimming at V came to 3 bases and at J to 0 bases, leaving 3 bases not matched to a gene. In germline, CDR1 is LNHNV, CDR2 YYDKDF (reference sequence). The CDR3 runs 15 residues.

Notes on this clone: Other DNA sequences from this sample encode an identical CDR3 as well. The CDR3 here is CASRVTSGTDTQYF. In DNA, the CDR3 is TGTGCCAGCAGGGTGACTAGCGGTACAGATACGCAGTATTTT. J is TRBJ2-3 and V is TRBV2; the match to TRBD2 covers 9 bases. The germline V gene has CDR1 SNHLY and CDR2 FYNNEI. CDR3 size: 14 residues. V was pared by 6 bases and J by 3 bases, with 4 bases of the junction left unmatched.

This CDR3 reads CASNRAGTSGALYNEQFF. CDR3 DNA: TGTGCCAGCAACCGGGCCGGGACTAGCGGGGCCCTTTACAATGAGCAGTTCTTC. The chain links TRBV7-2 to TRBJ2-1; the match to TRBD2 covers 13 bases. Germline assignment: CDR1 SGHTA and CDR2 FQGNSA. The CDR3 has 18 residues. Trimming took 7 bases from V and 4 from J; bases not matched to a gene: 13.

The V gene is TRBV27, the J gene TRBJ2-3, with TRBD1 matching over 8 bases. The CDR3 sequence is 14 residues long. The trim removed 6 bases at V and 2 bases at J, leaving 4 bases unmatched. Germline CDR1 reads MNHEY; CDR2 reads SMNVEV (reference sequence). The CDR3 loop reads CASRRQGATDTQYF. The CDR3 region has the DNA TGTGCCAGCAGACGGCAGGGGGCCACAGATACGCAGTATTTT.

The CDR3 sequence is CSALEHTEAFF. The CDR3 region has the DNA TGCAGTGCTTTAGAGCACACTGAAGCTTTCTTT. The chain couples TRBV20-1 to TRBJ1-1, with D uncertain. Germline loops: CDR1 DFQATT, CDR2 SNEGSKA (reference sequence). The CDR3 totals 11 residues. V lost 5 bases to trimming and J lost 3 bases, with 7 bases between them.

This chain links TRBV6-1 with TRBJ1-6; D possibly corresponds to TRBD1 (6 bases). Germline CDR1 reads MNHNS; CDR2 reads SASEGT. The CDR3 covers 16 residues. The V and J ends lost 2 bases and 5 bases respectively, with 13 bases between them. CDR3 sequence (DNA): TGTGCCAGCAGTGAACAATCGGACAGAGATAATTCACCCCTCCACTTT. Translating it yields CASSEQSDRDNSPLHF.